This entry lists 22 T cell receptor beta chains sequenced from one sample in a study of T cells after yellow fever vaccination. TCRdb itself ran the 5' RACE reads through MiXCR, one entry per CDR3 protein. The sample yields 25,000 to 35,000 distinct CDR3 sequences, around 4.8% seen once. Sequences were derived from CD8+ T cells sorted from PBMCs, sampled 5 days after the yellow fever booster vaccination. These receptors all stem from a young man who received the YFV17D yellow fever vaccine.

The table lists this clonotype with many counts. The chain has TRBV30 and TRBJ2-7, with D unresolved. The CDR3 sequence is 12 residues long. The germline CDR1 and CDR2 sequences are GTSNPN and SVGIG (reference sequence). The V end lost 5 bases, the J end lost 2 bases, and 10 bases lay between the germline ends. CDR3 sequence reads: CAWSATTYEQYF. The DNA of the CDR3 is TGTGCCTGGTCTGCCACAACCTACGAGCAGTACTTC.

There are many counts of this clonotype. This chain links TRBV11-2 with TRBJ2-1; D ambiguous. The CDR3 contains 18 residues. The germline V gene has CDR1 SGHAT and CDR2 FQNNGV. V lost 1 base and J lost 1, with 17 bases in between. The CDR3 region is CASSLVGRQAKSYNEQFF. CDR3 sequence (DNA): TGTGCCAGCAGCTTAGTCGGTAGGCAGGCCAAATCCTACAATGAGCAGTTCTTC.

This clonotype appeared many times. The V and J genes are TRBV29-1 and TRBJ2-3, with 10 positions matching TRBD2. V shed 8 bases and J 3 bases; nucleotides not matched to a gene: 8. The germline CDR1 and CDR2 sequences are SQVTM and ANQGSEA. CDR3 length equals 14 residues. The CDR3 region is CSLSGGVLTDTQYF. The CDR3 DNA sequence: TGCAGCCTAAGCGGGGGGGTACTTACAGATACGCAGTATTTT.

This clonotype was seen many times. The chain carries TRBV29-1 and TRBJ2-1, with 7 bases aligning to TRBD2. V dropped 2 bases and J dropped 3; count of bases not matched to a gene: 4. CDR3 length: 14 residues. Looked up from germline, CDR1 is SQVTM and CDR2 is ANQGSEA. This CDR3 reads CSVESTGGYNEQFF. Written as DNA, the CDR3 is TGCAGCGTTGAAAGTACGGGGGGCTACAATGAGCAGTTCTTC.

This clonotype was found many times. The chain is built from TRBV15 and TRBJ2-7; 10 bases agree with TRBD2. Germline V gene lookup returns CDR1 LNHNV and CDR2 YYDKDF (reference sequence). Trimming removed 6 bases from V and 4 bases from J; junction bases left unmatched: 3. This CDR3 contains 13 residues. CDR3 in amino acids: CATSSGRRYEQYF. The DNA for the CDR3 is TGTGCCACCAGTAGCGGGAGGAGATACGAGCAGTACTTC.

This clonotype was detected ten times or more. V is TRBV6-5 and J is TRBJ2-1; the match to TRBD2 covers 11 bases. This CDR3 is built from 17 residues. Looked up from germline, CDR1 is MNHEY and CDR2 is SVGAGI. V trimming: 2 bases; J trimming: 9 bases; junction bases outside the gene matches: 12. The CDR3 nucleotides are TGTGCCAGCAGTTACGCGACCGCCGGACTAGCGGGTATTGAGCAGTTCTTC. As protein: CASSYATAGLAGIEQFF.

The chain links TRBV11-2 to TRBJ2-1; TRBD2 matches at 11 bases. This CDR3 has 18 amino acids. Germline V gene data show CDR1 as SGHAT and CDR2 as FQNNGV. Trimming cost V 5 bases and J 0 bases; bases outside gene matches: 9. Here the CDR3 reads CASSPSSGRPSSYNEQFF. CDR3 DNA: TGTGCCAGCAGCCCGTCTAGCGGGAGGCCCAGCTCCTACAATGAGCAGTTCTTC.

Many counts were recorded for this clonotype. The chain's CDR3 is CASSVAVGYPYNEQFF. In nucleotides, the CDR3 is TGTGCCAGCAGCGTAGCTGTCGGCTACCCCTACAATGAGCAGTTCTTC. The chain recombines TRBV9 with TRBJ2-1; no clear D gene. The CDR3 loop spans 16 amino acids. V was shortened by 0 bases and J by 2 bases, with 12 bases between the two germline ends. Germline V gene data show CDR1 as SGDLS and CDR2 as YYNGEE.

This clonotype was detected many times. The chain uses TRBV24-1 and TRBJ2-3; 10 nucleotides align to TRBD2. J lost 2 bases, V lost 0 bases, and 4 bases had no gene match. In germline, CDR1 is KGHDR, CDR2 SFDVKD. CDR3 size: 17 residues. The CDR3 region is CATSDLALAGDTDTQYF. DNA for the CDR3: TGTGCCACCAGTGATTTGGCGCTAGCGGGAGACACAGATACGCAGTATTTT.

This clonotype has a count of ten or more. The rearrangement links TRBV20-1 to TRBJ2-1, with no clear D. CDR3 length: 14 amino acids. CDR1 and CDR2 from the germline V gene are DFQATT and SNEGSKA (reference sequence). Trimming left V 0 bases short and J 7 bases short, with 13 bases between. The CDR3 spells CSARDLGFWNEQFF. CDR3 nucleotides: TGCAGTGCTAGAGATCTGGGCTTCTGGAATGAGCAGTTCTTC.

This clonotype showed up many times. V and J are TRBV7-9 and TRBJ1-1, with no clear D. The germline CDR1 and CDR2 sequences are SEHNR and FQNEAQ (reference sequence). This CDR3 region has 12 residues. Trimming shortened V by 2 bases and J by 6 bases, and 7 bases separated the two germline ends. CDR3 coding DNA: TGTGCCAGCAGCTTAAGTTCCCCTGAAGCTTTCTTT. Its protein product is CASSLSSPEAFF.

This clonotype was seen at least ten times. V usage is TRBV4-3 and J usage is TRBJ2-5; TRBD2 aligns across 7 bases. CDR3 size: 15 residues. Germline loops: CDR1 LGHNA, CDR2 YSLEER. The V segment lost 0 bases and the J segment 5 bases; nucleotides outside the gene matches: 6. The CDR3 DNA reads TGCGCCAGCAGCCAAGATCAGTGGGGGGGTGAGACCCAGTACTTC. Its protein product is CASSQDQWGGETQYF.

This clonotype came up many times. The rearrangement uses TRBV9 and TRBJ2-7, with 7 bases fitting TRBD2. From germline, CDR1 is SGDLS and CDR2 YYNGEE. The CDR3 runs 14 residues. V lost 3 bases, J lost 5 bases, and 8 bases stayed unmatched. The CDR3, as DNA: TGTGCCAGCAGCGCCGGGACTACCCCCCACGAGCAGTACTTC. Protein sequence: CASSAGTTPHEQYF.

By sample share, this clonotype is medium-sized (0.01 to 0.1%). The rearrangement uses TRBV7-8 and TRBJ2-2; TRBD1 aligns across 10 bases. CDR1 and CDR2 (germline): SGHVS, FQNEAQ. This CDR3 has 14 amino acids. The V and J ends lost 6 bases and 4 bases, in that order; junction bases with no gene match: 2. In DNA form, the CDR3 reads TGTGCCAGCAGTCGGACAGGGGGCACCGGGGAGCTGTTTTTT. Amino acids: CASSRTGGTGELFF.

This clonotype appeared many times. The V gene is TRBV11-2, the J gene TRBJ2-1; D not resolved. The V and J ends lost 0 bases and 3 bases respectively, with 6 bases between them. This CDR3 is built from 14 residues. Germline CDR1 and CDR2: SGHAT and FQNNGV. The CDR3 coding sequence is TGTGCCAGCAGCTTAGAAGGGCTCTACAATGAGCAGTTCTTC. The encoded protein is CASSLEGLYNEQFF.

This clonotype was detected ten times or more. The chain links TRBV19 to TRBJ2-1; D not certain. The CDR3 covers 13 residues. CDR1 is LNHDA, CDR2 SQIVND, per germline (reference sequence). V dropped 3 bases and J dropped 5 bases, with 8 bases sitting between them. CDR3 coding DNA: TGTGCCAGTAGTATCCGTGAAAACAATGAGCAGTTCTTC. This encodes CASSIRENNEQFF.

This clonotype was picked up many times. The V gene is TRBV5-1, the J gene TRBJ2-2, with D perhaps matching TRBD1 (6 bases). CDR3 length equals 16 residues. Trimming took 2 bases from V and 0 from J, leaving 11 bases between them. Per germline, CDR1 SGHRS and CDR2 YFSETQ. CDR3 DNA: TGCGCCAGCAGCTTAACCGGGACACCGAACACCGGGGAGCTGTTTTTT. Translation gives CASSLTGTPNTGELFF.

This clonotype appeared a few times. The J gene is TRBJ2-3, the V gene TRBV20-1, with D perhaps matching TRBD2 (5 bases). Trimming took off 4 bases at V and 3 bases at J, with 23 bases between the two ends. Germline CDR1 DFQATT, CDR2 SNEGSKA (reference sequence). The CDR3 has 17 residues. CDR3 in amino acids: CSAKSARGLDRTDTQYF. CDR3 nucleotides: TGCAGTGCTAAGAGCGCCCGAGGGTTGGATAGGACAGATACGCAGTATTTT.

In its sample, this clonotype was seen many times. J is TRBJ2-7 and V is TRBV15, with a possible D match to TRBD2 (5 bases). There are 15 residues in the CDR3. The germline V and J ends were trimmed by 2 bases and 0 bases, with 11 bases remaining between them. The germline gives CDR1 LNHNV, CDR2 YYDKDF (reference sequence). Here the CDR3 DNA reads TGTGCCACCAGCAGACCAATTGGGAGCTCCTACGAGCAGTACTTC. This sequence encodes CATSRPIGSSYEQYF.

With regard to this clonotype: A much larger clone differs by one base, so this may be a read error. This chain joins TRBV12-3 or TRBV12-4 and TRBJ2-2; D perhaps matches TRBD1 (6 bases). The V end lost 2 bases, the J end lost 6 bases, and 13 bases lay between the germline ends. This CDR3 region has 15 residues. CDR3 DNA sequence: TGTGCCAGCAGTTTACAGGGGATTGGTGCCGGGGAGCTGTTTTTT. Amino acids: CASSLQGIGAGELFF.

This clonotype was detected ten times or more. CDR3 loop: CASTFSTGYGANVLTF. The CDR3 coding sequence is TGTGCCAGCACCTTTAGTACGGGTTATGGGGCCAACGTCCTGACTTTC. The V gene is TRBV7-9, the J gene TRBJ2-6, with D hard to call. V lost 7 bases and J lost 3, with 16 bases in between. The CDR3 has 16 amino acids. Germline V lookup: CDR1 SEHNR, CDR2 FQNEAQ (reference sequence).

The table lists this clonotype with many counts. The V and J genes are TRBV29-1 and TRBJ1-1, with D hard to call. Germline lookup yields CDR1 SQVTM and CDR2 ANQGSEA. Trimming took off 4 bases at V and 0 bases at J, with 9 bases between the two ends. CDR3 size: 13 residues. The CDR3 loop is CSVVDQLNTEAFF. The CDR3 nucleotides read TGCAGCGTTGTTGATCAGCTGAACACTGAAGCTTTCTTT.